This T cell receptor (beta chain) was captured by sequencing in a study of shared clonotypes between healthy human individuals (dated by TCRdb to 2018 to 2020). Turning to the overall study: The cohort comprised a couple of women and three men aged 18 to 49 years. To estimate repertoire size and how much clonotypes are shared between individuals, the study performed deep sequencing of blood TCR repertoires from 4 to 6 healthy adults. To increase sequencing depth and limit assay-specific biases, TCR repertoire library preparation and sequencing were carried out by different laboratories using diverse techniques. For each donor, CD4 naive and CD4 memory were each run on three plates, CD8 naive on two plates, and CD8 memory on one plate. Leukapheresis yielded between about 0.8 and 8.9 billion PBMCs per donor.

The donors were healthy, HIV-negative adults with no recently reported acute infections or vaccinations. Every donor was a Caucasian adult residing in Nashville, Tennessee, USA. CD4+ T cells were enriched through magnetic negative selection, after which naive cells were positively selected on CD45RA and the remaining negative fraction served as the memory subset. Blood was collected by leukapheresis, and PBMCs were isolated by Ficoll-Histopaque density gradient centrifugation and then cryopreserved in liquid nitrogen vapor phase. Purity and quantity of every magnetically sorted T cell population were checked by analytical flow cytometry. Genomic DNA was isolated from each sorted fraction and quantified by UV absorbance on a Nanodrop 2000c. CDR1 and CDR2 (MNHEY, SVGAGI) derive from the germline V gene. V lost 4 bases and J lost 1 base; the stretch between them is 8 bases long. Measured from the cysteine to the phenylalanine, the CDR3 is 14 residues long. Only CDR3 DNA is held: 42 bases, read in frame from base 1.

Broader findings and caveats from the paper: Sampling was restricted to blood, and TCR repertoires in tissues likely differ from the TCR repertoires found in blood. Incomplete sequencing was indicated by rarefaction of sorted-subset datasets, despite the large sequencing depth. About 5% of naive CD4, 3.5% of naive CD8, approximately 2.2% of memory CD4, and 0.35% to 0.5% of memory CD8 clonotypes were shared across four donors. Compared with non-shared clonotypes, clonotypes shared by all four sorted-subset donors had higher generation probabilities. Based on pairwise subsampling, the degree of clonotype sharing among donors was expected to be affected by sequencing depth. Because the study included only a small number of donors, the genetic and exposure-history diversity represented was limited. Naive subsets generally had larger estimated clonotype richness than memory subsets did.

Using the deep immunoSEQ assay, TCR CDR3 regions were amplified from genomic DNA by multiplex PCR. Genomic DNA extracted from each cell subset was distributed evenly over all wells of several immunoSEQ 96-well plates, and each plate served as one replicate. For sorted subsets, each replicate PCR was loaded with about 200 ng genomic DNA, equivalent to 30,000 or so T cell genomes. The purified libraries were quantified using a Qubit 3.0 fluorometer, sized with a Bioanalyzer 2100, and then quantified again using the KAPA Library Quantification kit. A separate single-read 150-cycle Illumina NextSeq 550 flow cell was used to sequence each immunoSEQ 96-well plate. In the original analysis: The immunoSEQ output contained only junctional sequences without quality scores, so filtering could not match that applied to full-length reads. Sequences were annotated with PyIR, a Python wrapper for IgBLAST v1.9, and V/J genes and CDR3 were assigned using IMGT germline references. Reads were removed for weak V/J assignments (E-value above 1e-6), missing CDR3, stop codons, out-of-frame junctions, or ambiguous translated residues. V3J clonotypes were defined as sequences sharing an identical inferred V gene, J gene, and CDR3 amino acid sequence. To compute the percentage overlap between repertoires, the number of shared unique clonotypes was divided by the size of the smaller repertoire. Richness of each repertoire was evaluated using RTK rarefaction, the Chao1 estimator, and Recon v2.1 estimates of unobserved clonotypes. Generation probabilities for all TCRbeta clonotypes obtained by the gDNA method from a handful of donors were computed using OLGA. TCRdb stores this immuneACCESS table with in-frame sequences only. Part of the clones is absent; in the studies checked, under half of the shortfall reflects unresolved V genes, and no reason is known for the rest. V, J and clone size derive from that table, while D and trimming were established from the DNA sequence. This sample lists some 2.1 million clones; roughly 95% were detected once. 0.13% of the sample goes to the ten largest clones.

In the case of this clone: It has no known antigen specificity. Base quality data are lacking; no much larger clone is found one base away.

The sequence joins TRBV6-5 to TRBJ1-5; TRBD1 is a possible D gene, resting on 5 matching bases. The sequence came from a man aged 18-30 years in good health. What was sequenced was naive CD4+ T cells sorted from blood. The cell subset or site label, as the study defines it: CD45RA+ positively selected. The CDR3 protein: CASSWGRSNQPQHF. The DNA sequence is TGTGCCAGCAGTTGGGGACGGAGCAATCAGCCCCAGCATTTT.